Here is one TCR beta chain with its context. As handled by the study authors: Scientists estimated how many nucleated cells there were by amplifying reference gene primers. The assay was immunoSEQ multiplex PCR, and TCRdb's table has in-frame clones only and misses some. The V and J calls and the clone size are those of that table, but D and trimming were determined from the DNA. The sample holds roughly 410,000 clones, about 89% seen once. This record belongs to a study of blood T cell repertoires in COVID-19. Study summary: Material from acute and convalescent COVID-19 was sourced from the United States, Italy and Spain. PBMCs, B-cell-depleted T cells, or T cells provided the cDNA or gDNA that made up the material.

Seattle cases were enrolled at active infection and followed longitudinally. V was clipped by 2 bases and J by 6 bases; unmatched bases: 8. The CDR3 has 16 residues. The germline V gene encodes CDR1 SGDLS and CDR2 YYNGEE. Sequences were obtained from peripheral blood. This chain uses TRBV9 with TRBJ2-2; 9 nucleotides line up with TRBD1. This clonotype was obtained from a woman in her thirties or forties with COVID-19, enrolled during active disease. The CDR3 DNA reads TGTGCCAGCAGCGTGACCGGGACAGGGACTGCCGGGGAGCTGTTTTTT. The encoded protein is CASSVTGTGTAGELFF.